What follows are 7 T cell receptor beta chains derived from one specimen sequenced in a study. Cells sorted as Tregs were CD4+, CD25+ and CD127-/low. TCRdb processed the 5' RACE reads anew with MiXCR; each CDR3 protein has one entry. The profile shows about 32,000 distinct CDR3 sequences, 20% to 30% of them singletons. Sequenced material: tumor-infiltrating Tregs sorted from the breast tumor. All receptors derive from a female donor with breast cancer.

This clonotype was seen repeatedly, ten times or more. This chain joins TRBV13 and TRBJ1-6; TRBD1 agrees at 11 bases. Trimming cost V 5 bases and J 7 bases; bases outside gene matches: 7. The CDR3 loop spans 16 amino acids. The germline gives CDR1 PRHDT, CDR2 FYEKMQ (reference sequence). In DNA, the CDR3 is TGTGCCAGCAGCAGCTCCCGGGACAGGGGGAATTCACCCCTCCACTTT. Protein sequence: CASSSSRDRGNSPLHF. Complete variable domain (other parts from reference TRBV13 and TRBJ1-6): AAGVIQSPRHLIKEKRETATLKCYPIPRHDTVYWYQQGPGQDPQFLISFYEKMQSDKGSIPDRFSAQQFSDYHSELNMSSLELGDSALYFCASSSSRDRGNSPLHFGNGTRLTVT.

About this clonotype itself: It may be a read error: a sequence one base away is much more abundant. The CDR3 spells CASSPGLQNIQYF. Written as DNA, the CDR3 is TGCGCCAGCAGCCCCGGACTACAAAACATTCAGTACTTC. The V and J genes are TRBV5-1 and TRBJ2-4; D may be TRBD2 (6 bases). The germline V gene has CDR1 SGHRS and CDR2 YFSETQ. Trimming cost V 4 bases and J 5 bases, with 10 bases left between them. CDR3 length: 13 amino acids.

With respect to this clonotype: Being one base from a much bigger clone, this may be a read error. The chain joins TRBV4-1 to TRBJ1-5, with 10 bases identical to TRBD1. Looked up from germline, CDR1 is MGHRA and CDR2 is YSYEKL. The CDR3 is 16 residues long. J lost 5 bases, V lost 1 base, and 5 bases had no gene match. Written as DNA, the CDR3 is TGCGCCAGCAGCCAAGGTGACAGGGGGCTCTATCAGCCCCAGCATTTT. Protein: CASSQGDRGLYQPQHF.

The V call is TRBV6-5, the J call TRBJ2-1; TRBD2 agrees at 14 bases. V lost 5 bases and J lost 7; bases outside the gene matches: 4. CDR3 size: 15 residues. Germline loops: CDR1 MNHEY, CDR2 SVGAGI. CDR3 nucleotides: TGTGCCAGCAGTAGACTAGCGGGAGGGTTAAATGAGCAGTTCTTC. Its protein product is CASSRLAGGLNEQFF.

This clonotype showed up many times. This rearrangement joins TRBV6-5 to TRBJ2-3, with 8 bases lining up with TRBD2. With V trimmed by 4 bases and J by 5 bases, 5 bases remained unmatched. Germline V gene sequence: CDR1 MNHEY, CDR2 SVGAGI. CDR3 length: 14 amino acids. CDR3 coding DNA: TGTGCCAGCAGTTTAGCGGGGTTCGGAGATACGCAGTATTTT. Translated, it gives CASSLAGFGDTQYF.

This clonotype has ten or more counts. The rearrangement links TRBV12-3 or TRBV12-4 to TRBJ2-1; TRBD2 aligns across 7 bases. The CDR3 has 13 residues. J lost 1 base, V lost 10 bases, and 4 bases had no gene match. The CDR3 loop is CATKRDSYNEQFF. CDR3 DNA: TGTGCCACTAAGCGGGATTCCTACAATGAGCAGTTCTTC.

This chain connects TRBV20-1 to TRBJ2-1, with D tentatively TRBD2 (6 bases). CDR1 and CDR2 from the germline V gene are DFQATT and SNEGSKA (reference sequence). This CDR3 has 15 residues. V was trimmed by 5 bases and J by 3 bases, leaving 17 bases between them. Here the CDR3 reads CSAPRTTYGYNEQFF. In DNA form, the CDR3 reads TGCAGTGCTCCCCGGACTACCTATGGCTACAATGAGCAGTTCTTC.